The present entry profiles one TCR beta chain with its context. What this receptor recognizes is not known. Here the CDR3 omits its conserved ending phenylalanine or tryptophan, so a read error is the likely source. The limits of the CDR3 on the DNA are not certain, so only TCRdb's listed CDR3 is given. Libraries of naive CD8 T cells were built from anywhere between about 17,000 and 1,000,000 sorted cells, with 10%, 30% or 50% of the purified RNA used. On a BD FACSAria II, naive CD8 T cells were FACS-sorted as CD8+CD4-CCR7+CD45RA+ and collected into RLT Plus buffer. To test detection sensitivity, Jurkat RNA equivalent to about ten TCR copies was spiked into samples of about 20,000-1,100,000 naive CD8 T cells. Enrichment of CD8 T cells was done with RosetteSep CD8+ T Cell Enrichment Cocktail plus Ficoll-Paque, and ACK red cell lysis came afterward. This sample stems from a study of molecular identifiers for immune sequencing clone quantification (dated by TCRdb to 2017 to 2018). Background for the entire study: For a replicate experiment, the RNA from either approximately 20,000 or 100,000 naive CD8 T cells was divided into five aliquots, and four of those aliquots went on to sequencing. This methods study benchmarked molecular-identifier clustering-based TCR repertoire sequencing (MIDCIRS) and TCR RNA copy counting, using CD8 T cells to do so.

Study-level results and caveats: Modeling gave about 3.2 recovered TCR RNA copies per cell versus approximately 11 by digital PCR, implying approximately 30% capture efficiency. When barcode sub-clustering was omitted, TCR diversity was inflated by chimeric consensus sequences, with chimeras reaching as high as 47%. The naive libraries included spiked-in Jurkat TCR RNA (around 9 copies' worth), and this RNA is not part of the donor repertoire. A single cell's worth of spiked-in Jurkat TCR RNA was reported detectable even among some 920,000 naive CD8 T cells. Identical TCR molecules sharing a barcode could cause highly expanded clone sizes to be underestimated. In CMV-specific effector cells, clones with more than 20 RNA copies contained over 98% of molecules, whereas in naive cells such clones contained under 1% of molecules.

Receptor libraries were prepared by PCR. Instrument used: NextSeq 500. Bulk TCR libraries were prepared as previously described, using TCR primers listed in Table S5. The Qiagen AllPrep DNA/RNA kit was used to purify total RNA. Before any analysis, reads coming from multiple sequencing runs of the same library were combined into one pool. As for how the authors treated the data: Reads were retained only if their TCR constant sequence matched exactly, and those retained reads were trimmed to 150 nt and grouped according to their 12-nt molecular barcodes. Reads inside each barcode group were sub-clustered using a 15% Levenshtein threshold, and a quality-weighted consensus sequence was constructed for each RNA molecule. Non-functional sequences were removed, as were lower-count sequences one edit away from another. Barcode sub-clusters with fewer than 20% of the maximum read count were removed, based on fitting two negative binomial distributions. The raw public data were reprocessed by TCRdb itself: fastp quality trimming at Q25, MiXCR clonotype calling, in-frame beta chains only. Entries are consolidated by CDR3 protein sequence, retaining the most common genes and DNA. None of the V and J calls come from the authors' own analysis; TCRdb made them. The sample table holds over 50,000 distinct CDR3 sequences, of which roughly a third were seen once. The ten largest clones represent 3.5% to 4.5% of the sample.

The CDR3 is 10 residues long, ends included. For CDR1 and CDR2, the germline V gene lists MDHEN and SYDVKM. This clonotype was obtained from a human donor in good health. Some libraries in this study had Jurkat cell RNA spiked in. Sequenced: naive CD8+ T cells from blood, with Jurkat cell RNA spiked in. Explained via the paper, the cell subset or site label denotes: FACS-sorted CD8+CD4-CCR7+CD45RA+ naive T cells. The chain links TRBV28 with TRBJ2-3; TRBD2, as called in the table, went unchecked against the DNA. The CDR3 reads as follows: CACSSWPLLG.